The 16 T cell receptor beta chains presented below share a single source sample, sequenced in a study of monozygotic twins with inflammatory bowel disease. From its re-call of the 5' RACE reads, TCRdb lists each CDR3 protein once, without DNA. The sample spans 150,000 or so distinct CDR3 sequences; the ten largest clones claim roughly 1.2%. The sequenced sample was blood. These TCRs come from a human donor with ulcerative colitis or Crohn's disease, or a healthy co-twin of an affected twin (not recorded which).

The genes are TRBV28 and TRBJ1-2; TCRdb gives TRBD1 as the D gene, but with no DNA this cannot be confirmed. CDR3 length: 15 residues. Germline loops: CDR1 MDHEN, CDR2 SYDVKM. The CDR3 protein is CASSSVSRGNYGYTF.

The chain links TRBV5-1 to TRBJ2-1; TCRdb selects TRBD2, and the lack of DNA leaves this call unchecked. Germline CDR1 is SGHRS and CDR2 is YFSETQ. The length of the CDR3 is 15 residues. CDR3 amino acids: CASSLAASGSNEQFF.

The J gene is TRBJ2-5, the V gene TRBV7-8; without DNA, the TCRdb call of TRBD1 cannot be checked. The CDR3 length is 14 residues. Germline V gene sequence: CDR1 SGHVS, CDR2 FQNEAQ. CDR3 amino acids: CASRPPGTPETQYF. The full variable domain, completed using reference TRBV7-8 and TRBJ2-5, is GAGVSQSPRYKVAKRGQDVALRCDPISGHVSLFWYQQALGQGPEFLTYFQNEAQLDKSGLPSDRFFAERPEGSVSTLKIQRTQQEDSAVYLCASRPPGTPETQYFGPGTRLLVL.

The gene calls are TRBV4-3 and TRBJ1-1. Germline-derived CDR1 and CDR2 are LGHNA and YSLEER. CDR3 length: 13 residues. The CDR3 sequence is CASSQDPQSGAFF.

V and J are TRBV7-8 and TRBJ2-7; TCRdb lists TRBD2, though no DNA is available to test this call. Germline lookup yields CDR1 SGHVS and CDR2 FQNEAQ. The CDR3 totals 17 residues. This CDR3 is CASSLAVGLGAYGEQYF.

The chain carries TRBV20-1 and TRBJ1-4; TCRdb's D call, TRBD1, is unchecked because there is no DNA. Germline assignment: CDR1 DFQATT and CDR2 SNEGSKA (reference sequence). CDR3 size: 17 residues. The CDR3 reads CSARDPQGARGNEKLFF.

This chain uses TRBV12-3 or TRBV12-4 with TRBJ2-1; TCRdb gives TRBD2 as the D gene, but with no DNA this cannot be confirmed. The CDR3 totals 13 residues. This chain's CDR3 is CASSLGPRSEQFF.

This chain uses TRBV20-1 with TRBJ2-3; TCRdb selects TRBD2, and the lack of DNA leaves this call unchecked. Germline CDR1 DFQATT, CDR2 SNEGSKA (reference sequence). The CDR3 length is 13 residues. The CDR3 sequence is CSARASGRDTQYF.

The chain employs TRBV28 and TRBJ1-1; TCRdb designates TRBD1, a call that cannot be tested without DNA. Germline CDR1 is MDHEN and CDR2 is SYDVKM. This CDR3 comprises 15 residues. CDR3 amino acids: CASSRRQGAGTEAFF.

The chain employs TRBV7-8 and TRBJ2-1; TCRdb lists TRBD2, though no DNA is available to test this call. CDR3 length: 15 amino acids. Per the germline V gene, CDR1 is SGHVS and CDR2 is FQNEAQ. The CDR3 sequence: CASSFGTSGIDEQFF. Full variable domain (missing parts from reference TRBV7-8 and TRBJ2-1): GAGVSQSPRYKVAKRGQDVALRCDPISGHVSLFWYQQALGQGPEFLTYFQNEAQLDKSGLPSDRFFAERPEGSVSTLKIQRTQQEDSAVYLCASSFGTSGIDEQFFGPGTRLTVL.

The V call is TRBV6-2 or TRBV6-3, the J call TRBJ2-1. The CDR3 spans 13 residues. The germline CDR1 and CDR2 sequences are MNHEY and SVGEGT. The CDR3 protein is CASSFEGHNEQFF.

The CDR3 here is CSVARRASGRTDTQYF. The rearrangement uses TRBV29-1 and TRBJ2-3; TCRdb returns TRBD2, unconfirmable since there is no DNA. CDR1 is SQVTM, CDR2 ANQGSEA, per germline. This CDR3 has 16 amino acids.

The V and J genes are TRBV28 and TRBJ2-1; TCRdb's assignment of TRBD2 cannot be checked, as there is no DNA. Germline-derived CDR1 and CDR2 are MDHEN and SYDVKM. The CDR3 consists of 12 residues. CDR3 region: CASSKTRDEQFF.

This sequence joins TRBV7-9 and TRBJ1-5. CDR1 SEHNR and CDR2 FQNEAQ come from the germline V gene (reference sequence). This CDR3 has 15 residues. The CDR3 loop is CASSLGGPRNQPQHF.

The chain is built from TRBV6-5 and TRBJ2-3; the TCRdb D gene call, TRBD2, has no DNA to confirm it. Germline V CDR1 and CDR2: MNHEY, SVGAGI. This CDR3 contains 16 residues. CDR3 sequence: CASSYDLAGVQDTQYF.

This chain connects TRBV6-1 to TRBJ1-1; TCRdb gives TRBD1 as the D gene, but with no DNA this cannot be confirmed. In germline, CDR1 is MNHNS, CDR2 SASEGT. This CDR3 comprises 13 residues. This CDR3 reads CAGGGRVNTEAFF.